The clone carrying this TCR beta chain was counted once. The V gene end was trimmed by 6 bases and the J gene end by 0 bases; junction bases not matched to a gene: 14. The CDR3 spans 18 residues. Germline CDR1 SGHAT, CDR2 FQNNGV. These data originate in a study of blood T cell repertoires in COVID-19. Study-level background: COVID-19 samples collected from the United States, Italy and Spain covered acute and convalescent phases. The cDNA or gDNA used as material had been derived from T cells, B-cell-depleted T cells, or PBMCs.

Study processing details: Estimated nucleated cell counts came from reference gene primer amplification. The protocol was immunoSEQ multiplex PCR, while the TCRdb copy is restricted to in-frame clones and leaves out a portion. The D gene and trimming were derived from the DNA, and the V and J assignments and clone size from that table. Found here are around 250,000 clones, 65% to 85% of them singletons; the top ten hold roughly 1.4%. Sequenced: peripheral blood. The TCR sequence derives from a woman in her thirties or forties who had recovered from COVID-19. The chain carries TRBV11-2 and TRBJ2-1; 7 bases line up with TRBD2. CDR3 nucleotides: TGTGCCAGCAGTTACACCTGGTCGGGGGGTGTCTCCTACAATGAGCAGTTCTTC. Protein: CASSYTWSGGVSYNEQFF.